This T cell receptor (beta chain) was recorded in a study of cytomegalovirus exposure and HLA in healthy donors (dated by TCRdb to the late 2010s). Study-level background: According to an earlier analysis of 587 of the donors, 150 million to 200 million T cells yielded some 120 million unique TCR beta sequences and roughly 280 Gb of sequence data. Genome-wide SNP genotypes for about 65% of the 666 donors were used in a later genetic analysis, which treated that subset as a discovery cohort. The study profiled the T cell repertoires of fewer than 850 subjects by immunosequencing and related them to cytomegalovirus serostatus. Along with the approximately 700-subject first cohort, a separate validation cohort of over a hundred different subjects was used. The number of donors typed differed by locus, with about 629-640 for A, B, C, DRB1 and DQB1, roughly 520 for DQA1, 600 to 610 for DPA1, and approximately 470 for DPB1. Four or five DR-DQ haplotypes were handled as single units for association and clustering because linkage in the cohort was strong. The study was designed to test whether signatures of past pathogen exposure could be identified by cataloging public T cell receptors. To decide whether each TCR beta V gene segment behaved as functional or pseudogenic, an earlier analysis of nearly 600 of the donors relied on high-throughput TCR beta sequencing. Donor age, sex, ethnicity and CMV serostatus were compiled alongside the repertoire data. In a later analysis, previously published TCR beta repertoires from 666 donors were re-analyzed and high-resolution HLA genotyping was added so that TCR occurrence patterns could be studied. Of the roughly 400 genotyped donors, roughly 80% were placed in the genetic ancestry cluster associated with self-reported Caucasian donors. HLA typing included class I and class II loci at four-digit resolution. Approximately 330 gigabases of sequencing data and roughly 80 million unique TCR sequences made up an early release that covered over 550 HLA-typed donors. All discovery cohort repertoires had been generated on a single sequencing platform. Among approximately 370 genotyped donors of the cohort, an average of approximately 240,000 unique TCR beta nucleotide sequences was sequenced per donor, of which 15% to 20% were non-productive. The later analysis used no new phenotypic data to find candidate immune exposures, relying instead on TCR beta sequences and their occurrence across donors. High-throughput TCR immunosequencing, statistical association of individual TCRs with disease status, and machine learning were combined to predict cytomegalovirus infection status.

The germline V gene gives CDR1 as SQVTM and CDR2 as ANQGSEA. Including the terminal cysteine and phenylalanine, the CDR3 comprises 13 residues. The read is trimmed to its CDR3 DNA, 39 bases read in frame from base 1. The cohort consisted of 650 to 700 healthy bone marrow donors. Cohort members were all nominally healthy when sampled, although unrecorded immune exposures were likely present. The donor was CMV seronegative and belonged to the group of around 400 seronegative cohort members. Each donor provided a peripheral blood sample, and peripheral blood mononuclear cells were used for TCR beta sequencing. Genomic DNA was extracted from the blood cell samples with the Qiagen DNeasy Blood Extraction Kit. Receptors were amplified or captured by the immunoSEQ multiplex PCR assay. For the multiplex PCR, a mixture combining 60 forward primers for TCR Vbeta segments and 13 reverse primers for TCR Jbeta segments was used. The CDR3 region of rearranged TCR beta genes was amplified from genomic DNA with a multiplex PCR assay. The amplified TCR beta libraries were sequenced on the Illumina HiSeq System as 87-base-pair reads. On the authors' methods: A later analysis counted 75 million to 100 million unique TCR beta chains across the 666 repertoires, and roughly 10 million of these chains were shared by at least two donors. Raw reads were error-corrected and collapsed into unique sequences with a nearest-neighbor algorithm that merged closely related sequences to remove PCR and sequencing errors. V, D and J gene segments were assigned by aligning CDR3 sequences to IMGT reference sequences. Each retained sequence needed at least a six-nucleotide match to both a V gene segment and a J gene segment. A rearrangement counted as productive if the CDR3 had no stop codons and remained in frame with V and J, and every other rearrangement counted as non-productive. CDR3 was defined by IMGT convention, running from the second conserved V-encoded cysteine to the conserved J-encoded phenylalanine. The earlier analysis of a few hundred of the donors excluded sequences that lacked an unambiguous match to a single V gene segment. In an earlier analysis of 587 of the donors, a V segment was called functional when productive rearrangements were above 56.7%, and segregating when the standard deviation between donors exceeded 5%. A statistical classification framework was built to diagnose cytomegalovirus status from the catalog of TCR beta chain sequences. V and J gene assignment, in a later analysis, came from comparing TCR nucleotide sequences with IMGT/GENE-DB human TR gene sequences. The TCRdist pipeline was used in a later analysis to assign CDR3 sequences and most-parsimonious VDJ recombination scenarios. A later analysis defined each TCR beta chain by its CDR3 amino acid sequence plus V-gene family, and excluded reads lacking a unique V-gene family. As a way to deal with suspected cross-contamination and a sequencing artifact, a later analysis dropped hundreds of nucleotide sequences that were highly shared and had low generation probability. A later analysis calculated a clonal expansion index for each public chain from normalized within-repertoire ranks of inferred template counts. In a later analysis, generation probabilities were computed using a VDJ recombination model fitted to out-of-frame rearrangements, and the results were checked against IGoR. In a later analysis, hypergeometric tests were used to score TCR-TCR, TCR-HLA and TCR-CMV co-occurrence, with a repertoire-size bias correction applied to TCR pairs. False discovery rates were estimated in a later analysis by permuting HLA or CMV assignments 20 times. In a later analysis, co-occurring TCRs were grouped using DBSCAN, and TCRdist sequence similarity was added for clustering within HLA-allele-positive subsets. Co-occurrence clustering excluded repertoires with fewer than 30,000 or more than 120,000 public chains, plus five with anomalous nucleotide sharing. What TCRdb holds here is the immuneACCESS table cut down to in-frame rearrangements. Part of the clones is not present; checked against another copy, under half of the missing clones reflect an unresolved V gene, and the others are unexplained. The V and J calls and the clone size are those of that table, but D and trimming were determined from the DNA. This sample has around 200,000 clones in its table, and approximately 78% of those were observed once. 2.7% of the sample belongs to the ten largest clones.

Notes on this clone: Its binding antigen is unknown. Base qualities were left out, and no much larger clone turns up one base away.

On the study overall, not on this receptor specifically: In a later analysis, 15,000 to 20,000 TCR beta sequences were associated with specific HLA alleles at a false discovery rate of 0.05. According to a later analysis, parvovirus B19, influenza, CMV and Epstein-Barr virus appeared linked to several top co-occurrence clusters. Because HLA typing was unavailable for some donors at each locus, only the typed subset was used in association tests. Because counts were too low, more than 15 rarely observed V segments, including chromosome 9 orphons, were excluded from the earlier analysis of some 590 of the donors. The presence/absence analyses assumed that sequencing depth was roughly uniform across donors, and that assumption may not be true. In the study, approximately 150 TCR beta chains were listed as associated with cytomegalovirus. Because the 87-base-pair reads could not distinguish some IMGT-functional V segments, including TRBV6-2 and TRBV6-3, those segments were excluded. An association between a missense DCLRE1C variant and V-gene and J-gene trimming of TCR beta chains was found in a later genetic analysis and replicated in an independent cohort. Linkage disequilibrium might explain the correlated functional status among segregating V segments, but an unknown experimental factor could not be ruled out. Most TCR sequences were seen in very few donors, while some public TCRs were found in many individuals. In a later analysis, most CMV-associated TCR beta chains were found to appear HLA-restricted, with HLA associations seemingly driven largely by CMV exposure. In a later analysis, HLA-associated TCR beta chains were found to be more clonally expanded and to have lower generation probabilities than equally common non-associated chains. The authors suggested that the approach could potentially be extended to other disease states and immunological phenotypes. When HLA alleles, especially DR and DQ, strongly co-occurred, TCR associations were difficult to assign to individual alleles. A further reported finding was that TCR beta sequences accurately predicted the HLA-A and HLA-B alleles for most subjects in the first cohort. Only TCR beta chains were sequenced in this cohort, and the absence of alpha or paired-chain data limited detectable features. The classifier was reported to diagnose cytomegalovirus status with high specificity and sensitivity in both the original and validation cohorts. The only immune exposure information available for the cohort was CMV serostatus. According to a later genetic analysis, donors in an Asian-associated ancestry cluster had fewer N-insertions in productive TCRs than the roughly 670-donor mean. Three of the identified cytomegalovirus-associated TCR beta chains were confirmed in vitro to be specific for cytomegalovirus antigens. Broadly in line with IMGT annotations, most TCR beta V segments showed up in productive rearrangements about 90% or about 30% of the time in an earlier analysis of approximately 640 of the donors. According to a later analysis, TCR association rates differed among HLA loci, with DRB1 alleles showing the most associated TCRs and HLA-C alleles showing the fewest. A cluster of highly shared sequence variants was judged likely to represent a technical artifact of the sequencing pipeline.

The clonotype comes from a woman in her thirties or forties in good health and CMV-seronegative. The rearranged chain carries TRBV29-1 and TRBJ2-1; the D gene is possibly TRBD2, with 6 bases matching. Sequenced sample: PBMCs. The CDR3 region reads CNATDGSSNEQFF. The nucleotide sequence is TGCAACGCTACGGACGGGAGTTCGAATGAGCAGTTCTTC.